This TCR beta chain was identified during a study of shared clonotypes between healthy human individuals. On the study more broadly: The study used three CD4 naive, three CD4 memory, two CD8 naive and one CD8 memory plate per donor.

The CDR3 contains 11 residues. Trimming shortened V by 5 bases and J by 2 bases, and 5 bases separated the two germline ends. The germline V gene has CDR1 GTSNPN and CDR2 SVGIG (reference sequence). Data came from immunoSEQ multiplex PCR; TCRdb stores just in-frame clones and leaves some out. The data hold about 2.4 million clones, with more than 85% observed a single time. Sample: naive CD4+ T cells from PBMCs. Subset reported: CD45RA+ positively selected. The TCR comes from a man between 18 and 29 years old in good health. Some clones in this sample may be carry-over from other donors' samples. The rearrangement links TRBV30 to TRBJ2-3; D remains ambiguous. The DNA for the CDR3 is TGTGCCTGGGGACCCACAGATACGCAGTATTTT. The encoded protein is CAWGPTDTQYF.